This T cell receptor (beta chain) was identified during a study of identical twins (dated by TCRdb to 2016 to 2017). Concerning the study at large: The study deep-sequenced TCR alpha and beta repertoires from monozygotic twins, unrelated adults of various ages and cord blood to test whether fetal clonotypes persist. To rule out contamination, replicate twin experiments were performed at different times with different library preparation protocols.

In the case of this clonotype: Its antigen is still unknown. There are no base qualities to consult, and no much larger clone falls within one base.

Only healthy Caucasian donors were included. Using Miltenyi CD45RO+ enrichment and human naive T-cell isolation kits, memory (CD45RO+) and naive T cells were isolated from PBMC. Study-wide findings and limitations: Out-of-frame TCR alpha sharing in monozygotic twins was systematically underestimated by recombination models, whereas sharing between unrelated individuals was in agreement with the recombination models. Because the same donors could not be followed over many years, conclusions were based on cross-sectional statistical analysis. Zero-insertion analyses could be partly confounded by invariant T cells such as MAIT and iNKT, although diverse VJ usage argued against such confounding for most clonotypes. A weaker excess of twin sharing was found in beta out-of-frame sequences because the signal-to-noise ratio was lowered by fewer shared sequences. Abundant cord blood beta clonotypes carried fewer insertions; young adult naive repertoires showed a weaker similar trend, while memory repertoires showed none. Compared with coincidental sharing between unrelated individuals, out-of-frame TCR alpha sequences shared between twins showed an excess of sequences with low generation probability.

Library preparation was by 5' RACE. Sequencing relied on an Illumina HiSeq 2000. A universal primer binding site was introduced by template switching, and a unique molecular identifier was present in the final cDNA, enabling accurate counting of TCR cDNA molecules. Specific primers in the conserved constant-segment region were used to synthesize first-strand cDNA for TCR alpha and beta chains. To control for contamination, each cDNA library was double barcoded with a SMART-Mk sample barcode plus Illumina barcodes. TruSeq adapter sequences and Illumina sample barcodes were added in two successive PCR steps. TCR alpha and beta cDNA libraries were sequenced on the Illumina HiSeq platform with custom primers. Concerning the study's data processing: MiGEC was used to process raw reads and extract unique molecular identifiers, and MiXCR was used to find CDR3 positions. For each individual, recombination models were inferred using an EM algorithm with the repgenHMM and IGoR tools. The analysis of shared clonotypes was done with the tcR package in R, with sharing normalized by the product of cloneset sizes. To study raw recombination free of thymic and clonal selection effects, out-of-frame nonproductive sequences were analyzed. The raw public reads went through TCRdb reprocessing: fastp at Q25, MiXCR clone calling, in-frame beta chains kept. Rows are unified per CDR3 protein, each entry keeping the most common DNA and genes. TCRdb, rather than the study authors, made the V and J calls. This sample gives approximately 230,000 distinct CDR3 sequences in total; over 13% of them show up just once. The leading ten clones occupy 8.8% of the sample.

The CDR3 holds 14 amino acids from the cysteine to the phenylalanine. The only DNA kept is the CDR3, 42 bases in frame from the first base. According to the germline V gene, CDR1 reads SGHRS and CDR2 reads YFSETQ. Relative to germline, V is 5 bases shorter and J is 4 bases shorter, with 14 bases between their ends. This TCR came from a woman aged 18-29 years in good health. The V gene is TRBV5-1 and the J gene is TRBJ2-3; the D gene lacks a confident call. Sequenced sample: memory (CD45RO+) T cells sorted from blood. Interpreted using the paper, the cell subset or site label stands for: CD45RO+ enriched T cells. The CDR3 reads as follows: CASRGPVSSDTQYF. The DNA reads TGCGCCAGCAGAGGGCCAGTTTCTTCAGATACGCAGTATTTT. When the CDR3 is completed using the reference TRBV5-1 and TRBJ2-3 genes on either side, the full variable domain is KAGVTQTPRYLIKTRGQQVTLSCSPISGHRSVSWYQQTPGQGLQFLFEYFSETQRNKGNFPGRFSGRQFSNSRSEMNVSTLELGDSALYLCASRGPVSSDTQYFGPGTRLTVL.